This T cell receptor (beta chain) was sequenced during a study of Graves' ophthalmopathy and Graves' hyperthyroidism. This clonotype showed up many times. The germline V gene has CDR1 MNHEY and CDR2 SVGEGT. J was trimmed by 5 bases and V by 2 bases; bases with no gene match: 6. The CDR3 has 15 amino acids. Amplification targeted the TCR beta CDR3 regions, with RNA transcripts as the source material. The workflow started with a first-round RT-PCR run with HTBI primers and then moved on to a second-round multiplex PCR. TCRdb independently ran MiXCR on the multiplex PCR reads; one entry per CDR3 protein. The sample shows hundreds of thousands of distinct CDR3 sequences, approximately 15% of them seen only once.

This clonotype was sampled from a woman between 18 and 29 years old with stable Graves' hyperthyroidism. J is TRBJ2-5 and V is TRBV6-2 or TRBV6-3, with 9 bases fitting TRBD2. Input material: peripheral blood. CDR3 in amino acids: CASSYGTSKLETQYF. CDR3 nucleotides: TGTGCCAGCAGTTACGGGACTAGCAAGCTGGAGACCCAGTACTTC.